The rows below give T cell receptor beta chains drawn from one sample of a study of blood T cell repertoires in COVID-19. Sequencing was performed with immunoSEQ multiplex PCR; in TCRdb, only in-frame clones are kept and a portion is missing. The sample lists about 200,000 clones; over 75% were seen once. The sequenced material came from peripheral blood. The receptors were sampled from a man aged 45-60 years with COVID-19, enrolled during active disease. Each CDR3 is given with its conserved first and last residue. Fields, in order: V gene, clone size, D gene, J gene, CDR3 DNA, CDR3 protein. D genes are given only for firm matches. Size is stated for part of the rows, as once, few or many counts, or as a class when the clone is expanded.

V gene: TRBV3-1/TRBV3-2; clone size: few; D gene: TRBD2; J gene: TRBJ2-3; CDR3 DNA: TGTGCCAGCAGCCAAGATGGGGACGGGGGGGCTCGGGATACGCAGTATTTT; CDR3 protein: CASSQDGDGGARDTQYF
V gene: TRBV12-3/TRBV12-4; clone size: .; D gene: .; J gene: TRBJ2-7; CDR3 DNA: TGTGCCAGCAGTTTACAGGGGTACGAGCAGTACTTC; CDR3 protein: CASSLQGYEQYF
V gene: TRBV9; clone size: once; D gene: TRBD2; J gene: TRBJ2-7; CDR3 DNA: TGTGCCAGCAGCGTAGCGGGGGGGCGAACCTACGAGCAGTACTTC; CDR3 protein: CASSVAGGRTYEQYF
V gene: TRBV12-3/TRBV12-4; clone size: once; D gene: .; J gene: TRBJ1-1; CDR3 DNA: TGTGCCAGCACCTTTAATACAGACACTGAAGCTTTCTTT; CDR3 protein: CASTFNTDTEAFF
V gene: TRBV27; clone size: .; D gene: .; J gene: TRBJ2-1; CDR3 DNA: TGTGCCAGCACCCCCGGACTCCACAATGAGCAGTTCTTC; CDR3 protein: CASTPGLHNEQFF
V gene: TRBV10-3; clone size: .; D gene: .; J gene: TRBJ2-7; CDR3 DNA: TGTGCCATCAGTGACCAAAGGACAGACTACGAGCAGTACTTC; CDR3 protein: CAISDQRTDYEQYF
V gene: TRBV7-9; clone size: .; D gene: .; J gene: TRBJ1-4; CDR3 DNA: TGTGCCAGCAGCCCACCCGGGTACCCGAATGAAAAACTGTTTTTT; CDR3 protein: CASSPPGYPNEKLFF
V gene: TRBV24-1; clone size: .; D gene: TRBD2; J gene: TRBJ2-3; CDR3 DNA: TGTGCCACCAGTGATAGCGGGGGGGCAGATACGCAGTATTTT; CDR3 protein: CATSDSGGADTQYF
V gene: TRBV3-1/TRBV3-2; clone size: .; D gene: TRBD2; J gene: TRBJ2-2; CDR3 DNA: TGTGCCAGCAGCCCTGGACTAGCGAACACCGGGGAGCTGTTTTTT; CDR3 protein: CASSPGLANTGELFF
V gene: TRBV7-9; clone size: .; D gene: .; J gene: TRBJ1-1; CDR3 DNA: TGTGCCAGCAGCTTTCTGAGGTCTGCCTTCAAGAGGAACACTGAAGCTTTCTTT; CDR3 protein: CASSFLRSAFKRNTEAFF
V gene: TRBV2; clone size: .; D gene: .; J gene: TRBJ1-5; CDR3 DNA: TGTGCCAGCAGTGAAGGACAGGCCAATCAGCCCCAGCATTTT; CDR3 protein: CASSEGQANQPQHF
V gene: TRBV6-6; clone size: .; D gene: TRBD2; J gene: TRBJ2-1; CDR3 DNA: TGTGCCAGCAGCCCGACGGGGGGCTCCTACAATGAGCAGTTCTTC; CDR3 protein: CASSPTGGSYNEQFF
V gene: TRBV19; clone size: .; D gene: TRBD1; J gene: TRBJ2-5; CDR3 DNA: TGTGCCAGTAGTATGGGACAGGTCCCGGAAATGGAGACCCAGTACTTC; CDR3 protein: CASSMGQVPEMETQYF
V gene: TRBV30; clone size: .; D gene: .; J gene: TRBJ2-5; CDR3 DNA: TGTGCCTGGACCCACAACCGGCGGGGGACCCAGTACTTC; CDR3 protein: CAWTHNRRGTQYF
V gene: TRBV19; clone size: .; D gene: TRBD1; J gene: TRBJ1-1; CDR3 DNA: TGTGCCAGTAGTTTCCGGACAGGGTACACTGAAGCTTTCTTT; CDR3 protein: CASSFRTGYTEAFF
V gene: TRBV7-9; clone size: .; D gene: .; J gene: TRBJ2-1; CDR3 DNA: TGTGCCAGCAGTGGACAGCGAAACCTGGACGGAAGCTCCTACAATGAGCAGTTCTTC; CDR3 protein: CASSGQRNLDGSSYNEQFF
V gene: TRBV21-1; clone size: .; D gene: .; J gene: TRBJ1-2; CDR3 DNA: TGTGCCAGCAGCAAAGCGAGCAGGGCAGGACATGGCTACACCTTC; CDR3 protein: CASSKASRAGHGYTF
V gene: TRBV4-2; clone size: .; D gene: TRBD1; J gene: TRBJ1-1; CDR3 DNA: TGTGCCAGCAGCCACGTGGGGACAGAGAACACTGAAGCTTTCTTT; CDR3 protein: CASSHVGTENTEAFF
V gene: TRBV3-1/TRBV3-2; clone size: once; D gene: TRBD1; J gene: TRBJ2-7; CDR3 DNA: TGTGCCAGCAGCCGAGGACAGGGAAAGTACTTC; CDR3 protein: CASSRGQGKYF
V gene: TRBV27; clone size: .; D gene: .; J gene: TRBJ1-1; CDR3 DNA: TGTGCCAGCAGACGGACGGGGGGGAGGACTGAAGCTTTCTTT; CDR3 protein: CASRRTGGRTEAFF
V gene: TRBV10-3; clone size: .; D gene: .; J gene: TRBJ2-3; CDR3 DNA: TGTGCCATCGGGCCCGCCGACAGGGAGGGCACAGATACGCAGTATTTT; CDR3 protein: CAIGPADREGTDTQYF
V gene: TRBV18; clone size: .; D gene: TRBD1; J gene: TRBJ1-4; CDR3 DNA: TGTGCCAGCTCACCAGCGGGACAGGGGGCAATTGAAAAACTGTTTTTT; CDR3 protein: CASSPAGQGAIEKLFF
V gene: TRBV12-3/TRBV12-4; clone size: .; D gene: TRBD2; J gene: TRBJ2-7; CDR3 DNA: TGTGCCAGCAGCACTAGCGCCCTCTACGAGCAGTACTTC; CDR3 protein: CASSTSALYEQYF
V gene: TRBV4-3; clone size: .; D gene: .; J gene: TRBJ2-1; CDR3 DNA: TGCGCCAGCAGCTTCGGGACTCCCAATGAGCAGTTCTTC; CDR3 protein: CASSFGTPNEQFF
V gene: TRBV4-1; clone size: .; D gene: .; J gene: TRBJ1-2; CDR3 DNA: TGCGCCAGCGGGGCCGGGGGAGGCTACACCTTC; CDR3 protein: CASGAGGGYTF
V gene: TRBV4-2; clone size: .; D gene: .; J gene: TRBJ2-5; CDR3 DNA: TGTGCCAGCAGCCAGACTACCCTCCAAGAGACCCAGTACTTC; CDR3 protein: CASSQTTLQETQYF
V gene: TRBV5-1; clone size: .; D gene: .; J gene: TRBJ2-5; CDR3 DNA: TGCGCCAGCAGCTCACAAGAGACCCAGTACTTC; CDR3 protein: CASSSQETQYF
V gene: TRBV4-2; clone size: .; D gene: .; J gene: TRBJ2-1; CDR3 DNA: TGTGCCAGCAGCCCCCGAATAGCGGCCTACAATGAGCAGTTCTTC; CDR3 protein: CASSPRIAAYNEQFF
V gene: TRBV5-1; clone size: .; D gene: .; J gene: TRBJ2-7; CDR3 DNA: TGCGCCAGCAGCTTGGGAGTTGAGGTTTCCTACGAGCAGTACTTC; CDR3 protein: CASSLGVEVSYEQYF
V gene: TRBV2; clone size: .; D gene: TRBD1; J gene: TRBJ1-3; CDR3 DNA: TGTGCCAGCAGTGAAGCGGCAGGGGGAAGAAACACCATATATTTT; CDR3 protein: CASSEAAGGRNTIYF
V gene: TRBV5-6; clone size: .; D gene: .; J gene: TRBJ2-3; CDR3 DNA: TGTGCCAGCAGCTTGGGGCTTTCCACAGATACGCAGTATTTT; CDR3 protein: CASSLGLSTDTQYF
V gene: TRBV29-1; clone size: .; D gene: TRBD1; J gene: TRBJ1-1; CDR3 DNA: TGCAGCGTTGTTCCGGGACAGGGGGCTAGGGCTTTCTTT; CDR3 protein: CSVVPGQGARAFF
V gene: TRBV20-1; clone size: .; D gene: .; J gene: TRBJ2-7; CDR3 DNA: TGCAGTGCCCAGGACAACTACGAGCAGTACTTC; CDR3 protein: CSAQDNYEQYF
V gene: TRBV5-4; clone size: .; D gene: .; J gene: TRBJ1-4; CDR3 DNA: TGTGCCAGCAGCTCACCAGGGTCGGCTAATGAAAAACTGTTTTTT; CDR3 protein: CASSSPGSANEKLFF